Presented here are 30 T cell receptor beta chains from one specimen sequenced in a study of blood T cell repertoires in COVID-19. TCRdb keeps only in-frame clones here, not all; method: immunoSEQ multiplex PCR. The sample comprises 200,000 to 300,000 clones, 70% to 90% of which are singletons, and roughly 5% rests with the top ten. The specimen was peripheral blood. The receptors were gathered from a woman aged 55-75 years with COVID-19, enrolled during active disease.

The V and J genes are TRBV21-1 and TRBJ2-2; the D segment call TRBD1 is taken from the table without a DNA check. TRBV21-1 is reported as a pseudogene. The CDR3 has 20 amino acids. The CDR3 reads CASSKALPGGDRGITGELFF. The DNA for the CDR3 is TGTGCCAGCAGCAAAGCCCTCCCCGGTGGGGACAGGGGAATCACCGGGGAGCTGTTTTTT.

This clone occurred a few times. The chain has TRBV6-1 and TRBJ2-2; 10 bases are shared with TRBD1. V shed 0 bases and J 13 bases; nucleotides not matched to a gene: 5. Germline V CDR1 and CDR2: MNHNS, SASEGT. This CDR3 contains 14 residues. DNA of the CDR3: TGTGCCAGCAGTGAAGCGTGGGACAGGGGAGTGCTGTTTTTT. Translated, it gives CASSEAWDRGVLFF.

The rearrangement uses TRBV7-3 and TRBJ2-3, with TRBD2 identical over 9 bases. CDR3 length equals 18 residues. V shed 3 bases and J 4 bases; nucleotides not matched to a gene: 14. Germline-derived CDR1 and CDR2 are SGHTA and FQGTGA. The DNA for the CDR3 is TGTGCCAGCAGCTTTTTTCGGGGTGGGCTAGCGGGACCAGATACGCAGTATTTT. Amino acid sequence: CASSFFRGGLAGPDTQYF.

This clone has a handful of counts. The chain carries TRBV5-1 and TRBJ2-7; D is perhaps TRBD2 (5 bases). Between the trimmed V and J ends, which lost 3 bases and 3 bases, there was a span of 7 bases. The germline V gene encodes CDR1 SGHRS and CDR2 YFSETQ. The CDR3 extends over 12 amino acids. CDR3 sequence: CASSWGDYEQYF. Written as DNA, the CDR3 is TGCGCCAGCAGCTGGGGAGACTACGAGCAGTACTTC.

The V gene is TRBV30, the J gene TRBJ1-2, with unresolved D. The CDR3 runs 12 residues. Trimming removed 2 bases from V and 4 bases from J, with 8 bases in between. Germline-derived CDR1 and CDR2 are GTSNPN and SVGIG (reference sequence). Here the CDR3 reads CAWSPNSYGYTF. The CDR3 DNA sequence: TGTGCCTGGAGTCCAAACTCCTATGGCTACACCTTC.

This rearrangement joins TRBV30 to TRBJ1-1; 7 nucleotides match TRBD1. Looked up from germline, CDR1 is GTSNPN and CDR2 is SVGIG (reference sequence). V lost 8 bases, J lost 1 base, and 7 bases stayed unmatched. CDR3 length: 13 amino acids. The CDR3 here is CAGNRGQNTEAFF. CDR3 DNA: TGTGCCGGAAACAGGGGTCAGAACACTGAAGCTTTCTTT.

This sequence joins TRBV30 and TRBJ2-5; possibly TRBD2 for D (6 bases). V gave up 2 bases and J gave up 5 bases, with 12 bases separating them. Germline CDR1 and CDR2: GTSNPN and SVGIG (reference sequence). CDR3 length equals 13 residues. CDR3 region: CAWSPGRGETQYF. DNA for the CDR3: TGTGCCTGGAGTCCGGGACGGGGGGAGACCCAGTACTTC.

The chain links TRBV30 to TRBJ1-3; 7 positions match TRBD1. Trimming took 1 base from V and 3 from J; bases not matched to a gene: 6. The CDR3 spans 15 residues. Per germline, CDR1 GTSNPN and CDR2 SVGIG (reference sequence). In DNA, the CDR3 is TGTGCCTGGAGTGACCTCAGGGGGAGTGGAAACACCATATATTTT. This encodes CAWSDLRGSGNTIYF. Full variable domain (rest looked up from reference TRBV30 and TRBJ1-3): SQTIHQWPATLVQPVGSPLSLECTVEGTSNPNLYWYRQAAGRGLQLLFYSVGIGQISSEVPQNLSASRPQDRQFILSSKKLLLSDSGFYLCAWSDLRGSGNTIYFGEGSWLTVV.

The J gene is TRBJ1-2, the V gene TRBV29-1; TRBD1 matches 8 bases. This CDR3 spans 11 amino acids. Germline V gene lookup returns CDR1 SQVTM and CDR2 ANQGSEA. V dropped 7 bases and J dropped 3; count of bases not matched to a gene: 1. The CDR3 loop reads CSGGQDYGYTF. The CDR3 region has the DNA TGCAGCGGGGGACAGGACTATGGCTACACCTTC.

This clone showed up just a few times. CDR3 loop: CASSQDRGGTEAFF. DNA for the CDR3: TGTGCCAGCAGCCAGGACAGAGGGGGCACTGAAGCTTTCTTT. The rearrangement links TRBV6-5 to TRBJ1-1; D may be TRBD1 (6 bases). Germline CDR1 MNHEY, CDR2 SVGAGI. The CDR3 runs 14 residues. Deletions cut 6 bases from V and 4 bases from J, with 15 bases between.

This clone came up once. This sequence joins TRBV28 and TRBJ2-5; 9 bases align to TRBD2. The junction had 3 bases not matched to a gene; V was cut back by 4 bases and J by 0 bases. The CDR3 loop spans 15 amino acids. From germline, CDR1 is MDHEN and CDR2 SYDVKM. CDR3 sequence reads: CASSSTSGNQETQYF. DNA for the CDR3: TGTGCCAGCAGTTCGACTAGCGGCAACCAAGAGACCCAGTACTTC.

This rearrangement joins TRBV28 to TRBJ1-5; TRBD1 is a possible D gene (5 bases). CDR1 and CDR2 (germline): MDHEN, SYDVKM. V lost 3 bases, J lost 1 base, and 10 bases lay in between. The CDR3 loop spans 15 amino acids. The CDR3 sequence: CASSFSGGSNQPQHF. The CDR3 region has the DNA TGTGCCAGCAGTTTCTCCGGGGGAAGCAATCAGCCCCAGCATTTT.

This chain uses TRBV20-1 with TRBJ1-2; D ambiguous. The ends were cut back, 3 bases at V and 4 bases at J, with 18 bases in the middle. The CDR3 contains 15 residues. Germline V CDR1 and CDR2: DFQATT, SNEGSKA (reference sequence). The CDR3 reads CSASKPNYGSYGYTF. In DNA form, the CDR3 reads TGCAGTGCTAGTAAACCGAACTACGGGAGCTATGGCTACACCTTC.

The rearrangement links TRBV10-3 to TRBJ1-4, with 11 nucleotides matching TRBD1. The CDR3 has 17 amino acids. Germline V gene data show CDR1 as ENHRY and CDR2 as SYGVKD. V lost 3 bases and J lost 0; bases outside the gene matches: 3. In DNA form, the CDR3 reads TGTGCCATCAGTGATGTGGGACAGGGGGCAACTAATGAAAAACTGTTTTTT. Translated: CAISDVGQGATNEKLFF.

This chain uses TRBV6-2 or TRBV6-3 with TRBJ2-1, with 10 bases lining up with TRBD2. V was pared by 3 bases and J by 5 bases, with 10 bases of the junction left unmatched. Germline loops: CDR1 MNHEY, CDR2 SVGEGT. This CDR3 spans 17 amino acids. The CDR3 coding sequence is TGTGCCAGCAGTTATGTATTCGGACTAGCGGAACACAATGAGCAGTTCTTC. As protein: CASSYVFGLAEHNEQFF.

This chain joins TRBV5-1 and TRBJ1-5; D gene uncertain. V was shortened by 0 bases and J by 7 bases, with 11 bases between the two germline ends. This CDR3 is built from 14 residues. Germline lookup yields CDR1 SGHRS and CDR2 YFSETQ. CDR3 protein: CASSLGGVDQPQHF. For the CDR3, the DNA is TGCGCCAGCAGCTTGGGCGGGGTCGACCAGCCCCAGCATTTT.

The CDR3 DNA reads TGTGCCAGCAGCATGGAGACTAGCGGGAGGGCCGAGCAGTACTTC. This translates into CASSMETSGRAEQYF. The V and J genes are TRBV2 and TRBJ2-7; 14 positions agree with TRBD2. V lost 6 bases, J lost 6 bases, and 7 bases stayed unmatched. The germline gives CDR1 SNHLY, CDR2 FYNNEI. There are 15 residues in the CDR3.

This clone was found once. The chain recombines TRBV3-1 (or the pseudogene TRBV3-2) with TRBJ1-1; D perhaps matches TRBD1 (6 bases). Trimming stripped 2 bases from V and 6 bases from J, with 25 bases between. Per the germline V gene, CDR1 is LGHDT and CDR2 is YNNKEL (reference sequence). This CDR3 is 18 amino acids long. In DNA form, the CDR3 reads TGTGCCAGCAGCCAATTTTTTCCGGGGCCAGGGGAAGGCGCTGAAGCTTTCTTT. Translating it yields CASSQFFPGPGEGAEAFF.

The rearrangement uses TRBV3-1 (or the pseudogene TRBV3-2) and TRBJ2-5; 16 nucleotides line up with TRBD2. Unmatched junction bases numbered 8, after V lost 3 bases and J lost 4 bases. CDR3 length: 18 amino acids. Germline V gene data show CDR1 as LGHDT and CDR2 as YNNKEL (reference sequence). DNA for the CDR3: TGTGCCAGCAGCCACGGAAGGGGACTAGCGGGAGGGCGAGAGACCCAGTACTTC. Translated, it gives CASSHGRGLAGGRETQYF.

This chain joins TRBV7-2 and TRBJ1-5, with D hard to call. This CDR3 spans 15 amino acids. Trimming shortened V by 5 bases and J by 6 bases, and 17 bases separated the two germline ends. Germline CDR1 and CDR2: SGHTA and FQGNSA. The CDR3 coding sequence is TGTGCCAGCAGCGCAGCTGTGGCAGGCTTTCAGCCCCAGCATTTT. This gives the protein CASSAAVAGFQPQHF.

The CDR3, as DNA: TGTGCCAGCAGCTCCGGACAGGGGGCTTCTTGGAACACCATATATTTT. Translated, it gives CASSSGQGASWNTIYF. V is TRBV9 and J is TRBJ1-3; 11 bases agree with TRBD1. Trimming took 4 bases from V and 7 from J; bases not matched to a gene: 10. The CDR3 spans 16 residues. Germline CDR1 reads SGDLS; CDR2 reads YYNGEE.

A remark on this clone: The identical CDR3 is also encoded by other nucleotide sequences in the sample. This chain uses TRBV6-5 with TRBJ1-2, with 8 bases lining up with TRBD1. V dropped 2 bases and J dropped 4; count of bases not matched to a gene: 0. Germline V gene lookup returns CDR1 MNHEY and CDR2 SVGAGI. This CDR3 is 13 amino acids long. The DNA of the CDR3 is TGTGCCAGCAGTTACGACAGGGGCTATGGCTACACCTTC. Protein product: CASSYDRGYGYTF.

The chain has TRBV5-6 and TRBJ2-7; 10 nucleotides line up with TRBD1. Germline V gene lookup returns CDR1 SGHDT and CDR2 YYEEEE. This CDR3 comprises 14 residues. V lost 0 bases and J lost 4; bases outside the gene matches: 1. CDR3 bases: TGTGCCAGCAGCTTGGGGACAGGGGGTTACGAGCAGTACTTC. Protein sequence: CASSLGTGGYEQYF.

The sample holds one count of this clone. The V gene is TRBV5-1, the J gene TRBJ2-5; D remains ambiguous. Germline CDR1 is SGHRS and CDR2 is YFSETQ. V lost 6 bases, J lost 5 bases, and 17 bases lay in between. This CDR3 has 14 amino acids. CDR3 sequence: CASTPGGFGETQYF. The CDR3 DNA follows: TGCGCCAGCACCCCGGGTGGGTTCGGGGAGACCCAGTACTTC.

This clone was counted a single time. CDR3 region: CASSLSQTQYF. The CDR3 DNA sequence: TGTGCCAGCAGTTTATCTCAGACCCAGTACTTC. V and J are TRBV12-3 or TRBV12-4 and TRBJ2-5, with D uncertain. The CDR3 has 11 residues. Trimming removed 2 bases at V and 6 bases at J, with 4 bases between.

The V gene is TRBV3-1 (or the pseudogene TRBV3-2), the J gene TRBJ2-7; TRBD1 matches 7 bases. CDR1 is LGHDT and CDR2 is YNNKEL in the germline V gene (reference sequence). The CDR3 loop spans 13 amino acids. Germline trimming cut 2 bases from V and 8 bases from J; bases unmatched to any gene: 6. CDR3 amino acids: CASSQIQGNQQYF. In DNA, the CDR3 is TGTGCCAGCAGCCAAATACAGGGGAATCAGCAGTACTTC.

Concerning this clone itself: Other DNA variants within this sample encode the same CDR3. DNA for the CDR3: TGTGCCAGCAGCGTAACAGGGGCTGGTGGCTACACCTTC. Its translation: CASSVTGAGGYTF. The chain joins TRBV9 to TRBJ1-2, with 7 bases fitting TRBD1. J lost 7 bases, V lost 1 base, and 4 bases had no gene match. CDR3 length: 13 amino acids. Germline V lookup: CDR1 SGDLS, CDR2 YYNGEE.

This chain links TRBV7-7 with TRBJ2-5; D perhaps matches TRBD1 (6 bases). Germline CDR1 is SSHAT and CDR2 is FNYEAQ (reference sequence). CDR3 length equals 15 residues. Trimming cost V 5 bases and J 0 bases, with 13 bases left between them. CDR3 nucleotide sequence: TGTGCCAGCAGCACTATCACAGGGTACCAAGAGACCCAGTACTTC. This codes for CASSTITGYQETQYF.

This chain links TRBV6-7 with TRBJ2-1; D is unclear. TRBV6-7 is an ORF, and what it does is uncertain. This CDR3 is 15 amino acids long. With 0 bases removed from V and 7 bases from J, the gap between germline ends came to 13 bases. As DNA, the CDR3 is TGTGCCAGCAGTTACTCGTCGGCTGCGAGGAATGAGCAGTTCTTC. Protein sequence: CASSYSSAARNEQFF.

This rearrangement joins TRBV11-1 to TRBJ2-6; D is ambiguous. The V end lost 1 base, the J end lost 2 bases, and 9 bases lay between the germline ends. There are 16 residues in the CDR3. Germline V gives CDR1 SGHAT, CDR2 FQDESV (reference sequence). The CDR3, as DNA: TGTGCCAGCAGCTTAGGGTCCCCGGCTGGGGCCAACGTCCTGACTTTC. Translated: CASSLGSPAGANVLTF.